This T cell receptor beta chain is from a study of blood T cells in healthy people across ages. This clonotype appeared a single time. Next came a second PCR, run for about 6 to 12 cycles, which used a sample-barcoded 5' primer along with a J-beta primer mix. A single record per CDR3 protein comes from TCRdb applying MiXCR to the 5' RACE reads. Of 890,000 or so distinct CDR3 sequences listed, about 62% are singletons. Germline V gene lookup returns CDR1 SNHLY and CDR2 FYNNEI. The CDR3 is made up of 11 amino acids. The V end was cut by 6 bases, the J end by 7 bases, with 10 bases between. The chain joins TRBV2 to TRBJ2-7; D unresolved. This sequence was found in a man in his thirties or forties in good health. Sequencing was performed on blood. The CDR3 DNA follows: TGTGCCAGCAGCCCGGATTCGGAGCAGTACTTC. Translation: CASSPDSEQYF.